Presented here are 26 T cell receptor beta chains from one specimen sequenced in a study of T cells in Graves' hyperthyroidism and ophthalmopathy. The source material, RNA transcripts, was used to amplify TCR beta CDR3 regions. TCR CDR3 regions were first amplified by RT-PCR with HTBI primers. TCRdb redid the calling of the multiplex PCR reads with MiXCR, one entry per CDR3 protein. The table lists about 290,000 distinct CDR3 sequences, over 15% of them singletons. What was sequenced was blood. The receptors here all came from a man aged 25 to 40 with Graves' hyperthyroidism.

This clonotype was counted many times. V is TRBV28 and J is TRBJ2-3; the match to TRBD2 covers 8 bases. V dropped 8 bases and J dropped 0; count of bases not matched to a gene: 10. The V gene's germline CDR1 is MDHEN and CDR2 SYDVKM. The CDR3 totals 16 residues. The CDR3 loop reads CASGGGGGRSTDTQYF. The CDR3 nucleotides are TGTGCCAGCGGAGGGGGAGGCGGGAGGAGCACAGATACGCAGTATTTT.

V usage is TRBV19 and J usage is TRBJ2-7, with a weak D call TRBD1 (6 bases). Germline V lookup: CDR1 LNHDA, CDR2 SQIVND (reference sequence). Trimming stripped 3 bases from V and 3 bases from J, with 18 bases between. The CDR3 has 16 amino acids. This CDR3 reads CASSMTPRGSDYEQYF. The CDR3 DNA reads as TGTGCCAGTAGTATGACCCCGAGGGGGAGTGACTACGAGCAGTACTTC.

This clonotype occurred many times. The chain is built from TRBV18 and TRBJ2-1; the match to TRBD1 covers 8 bases. This CDR3 comprises 13 residues. CDR1 and CDR2 from the germline V gene are KGHSH and LQKENI. The trim removed 3 bases at V and 7 bases at J, leaving 2 bases unmatched. CDR3 nucleotide sequence: TGTGCCAGCTCACCTACAGGGGGGAATGAGCAGTTCTTC. Translating it yields CASSPTGGNEQFF.

Ten or more counts support this clonotype. J is TRBJ1-2 and V is TRBV7-3; TRBD1 is a possible D gene (6 bases). Germline loops: CDR1 SGHTA, CDR2 FQGTGA. CDR3 length: 14 residues. The V end was cut by 1 base, the J end by 6 bases, with 12 bases between. The CDR3 here is CASSLNRAGDGYTF. The CDR3 coding sequence is TGTGCCAGCAGCTTAAACCGGGCAGGGGATGGCTACACCTTC.

The gene calls are TRBV20-1 and TRBJ1-4, with 8 bases aligning to TRBD1. CDR3 size: 22 residues. Germline-derived CDR1 and CDR2 are DFQATT and SNEGSKA (reference sequence). In DNA form, the CDR3 reads TGCAGCAGGAGGACAGGGTCGTCGGTGAAAAACTGTTTCCCGCTAGTCGGTGAAAAACTGTTTTTT. Residues: CSRRTGSSVKNCFPLVGEKLFF.

This clonotype was seen a handful of times. V gene TRBV6-1 combines with J gene TRBJ1-2; TRBD1 is a possible D gene (5 bases). CDR1 and CDR2 (germline): MNHNS, SASEGT. V was clipped by 7 bases and J by 6 bases, with 18 bases between them. CDR3 size: 14 residues. CDR3 DNA: TGTGCCAGCACCCAATTGTATAGGGACCATGGCTACACCTTC. It yields the protein CASTQLYRDHGYTF.

Details on this clonotype: A much larger clone differs by one base, so this may be a read error. This chain connects TRBV5-1 to TRBJ1-2; no clear D gene. The V and J ends lost 2 bases and 0 bases respectively, with 5 bases between them. The germline V gene encodes CDR1 SGHRS and CDR2 YFSETQ. This CDR3 comprises 13 residues. The CDR3 sequence is CASSLSANYGYTF. In DNA, the CDR3 is TGCGCCAGCAGCTTATCAGCTAACTATGGCTACACCTTC.

With regard to this clonotype: Relative to the germline gene, one junction end is altered; a read error may explain this. The rearrangement uses TRBV24-1 and TRBJ2-5; maybe TRBD2 (5 bases). CDR1 is KGHDR and CDR2 is SFDVKD in the germline V gene. The CDR3 loop spans 13 amino acids. DNA for the CDR3: TGTACCACTTCAACTAGATTCCAAGAGACCCAGTACTTC. It is translated as CTTSTRFQETQYF.

The CDR3, as DNA: TGTGCCAGCTCACCACCACTCGACGGATACAGGGAGCAGTACTTC. Translation: CASSPPLDGYREQYF. The V call is TRBV18, the J call TRBJ2-7, with D possibly TRBD1 on 5 matching bases. The CDR3 loop spans 15 amino acids. Germline lookup yields CDR1 KGHSH and CDR2 LQKENI. V lost 0 bases, J lost 7 bases, and 16 bases lay in between. The complete variable domain, with remaining parts taken from reference TRBV18 and TRBJ2-7, reads NAGVMQNPRHLVRRRGQEARLRCSPMKGHSHVYWYRQLPEEGLKFMVYLQKENIIDESGMPKERFSAEFPKEGPSILRIQQVVRGDSAAYFCASSPPLDGYREQYFGPGTRLTVT.

The sample holds many counts of this clonotype. The chain recombines TRBV10-3 with TRBJ2-7; D might be TRBD1 (5 bases). The germline V and J ends were trimmed by 1 base and 5 bases, with 12 bases remaining between them. Germline loops: CDR1 ENHRY, CDR2 SYGVKD. The CDR3 loop spans 14 amino acids. CDR3 sequence reads: CAISEFRVRNEQYF. As DNA, the CDR3 is TGTGCCATCAGTGAGTTCAGGGTTCGGAACGAGCAGTACTTC.

This clonotype occurred many times. V and J are TRBV5-1 and TRBJ1-1; D ambiguous. The germline V gene encodes CDR1 SGHRS and CDR2 YFSETQ. The V gene lost 4 bases and the J gene lost 1 base, with 14 bases spanning the gap. This CDR3 is 15 amino acids long. CDR3 residues: CASSLGGMSNTEAFF. The CDR3 DNA is TGCGCCAGCAGCCTGGGTGGGATGTCGAACACTGAAGCTTTCTTT.

This clonotype was observed a handful of times. The J gene is TRBJ2-2, the V gene TRBV18, with 11 bases aligning to TRBD2. This CDR3 contains 17 residues. Trimming cost V 2 bases and J 5 bases; bases outside gene matches: 7. Germline lookup yields CDR1 KGHSH and CDR2 LQKENI. CDR3 protein: CASSPSALAGATGELFF. DNA of the CDR3: TGTGCCAGCTCACCAAGCGCACTAGCGGGAGCAACCGGGGAGCTGTTTTTT.

This clonotype has a count of ten or more. The chain couples TRBV3-1 to TRBJ2-7, with D perhaps TRBD2 (5 bases). Germline-derived CDR1 and CDR2 are LGHDT and YNNKEL (reference sequence). The length of the CDR3 is 14 residues. Trimming took 3 bases from V and 6 from J, leaving 15 bases between them. The CDR3 DNA is TGTGCCAGCAGCCATAGAGGGCCCCGCGGCGAGCAGTACTTC. It translates to CASSHRGPRGEQYF.

Many counts were recorded for this clonotype. V is TRBV20-1 and J is TRBJ2-3, with TRBD2 matching 7 bases. Unmatched junction bases numbered 10, after V lost 5 bases and J lost 5 bases. CDR3 length: 14 amino acids. CDR1 DFQATT and CDR2 SNEGSKA come from the germline V gene (reference sequence). CDR3 amino acids: CSAFGGSIVDTQYF. DNA of the CDR3: TGCAGTGCTTTCGGCGGGAGCATTGTAGATACGCAGTATTTT.

V and J are TRBV12-5 and TRBJ2-7; D may be TRBD2 (5 bases). The V gene lost 6 bases and the J gene lost 3 bases, with 12 bases spanning the gap. The germline V gene has CDR1 LGHNT and CDR2 FRNRAP. The CDR3 has 13 residues. Here the CDR3 reads CASGYGLNYEQYF. CDR3 sequence (DNA): TGTGCTAGTGGCTATGGACTGAACTACGAGCAGTACTTC.

CDR3 protein: CASSYSVGGRPQHF. Written as DNA, the CDR3 is TGTGCCAGCAGTTACTCGGTCGGCGGGCGGCCCCAGCATTTT. This chain joins TRBV6-5 and TRBJ1-5; no reliable D call. V was cut by 0 bases and J by 9 bases, with 12 bases left in between. The CDR3 has 14 amino acids. The germline CDR1 and CDR2 sequences are MNHEY and SVGAGI.

This clonotype was seen more than once but under ten times. The J gene is TRBJ2-2, the V gene TRBV12-3 or TRBV12-4, with unresolved D. V was trimmed by 1 base and J by 8 bases, leaving 5 bases between them. CDR3 length: 12 amino acids. CDR3 residues: CASSLGEGELFF. The CDR3 DNA reads TGTGCCAGCAGTTTAGGGGAAGGGGAGCTGTTTTTT.

The J gene is TRBJ2-1, the V gene TRBV6-6, with a tentative D call TRBD2 (6 bases). The CDR3 runs to 16 residues. Germline V gene lookup returns CDR1 MNHNY and CDR2 SVGAGI (reference sequence). V was shortened by 0 bases and J by 5 bases, with 14 bases between the two germline ends. CDR3 DNA: TGTGCCAGCAGTTACTCAGGGGCGGGGACCGACAATGAGCAGTTCTTC. Translation gives CASSYSGAGTDNEQFF.

This clonotype was counted many times. This chain connects TRBV29-1 to TRBJ1-1, with TRBD1 identical over 12 bases. Germline-derived CDR1 and CDR2 are SQVTM and ANQGSEA. V trimming: 0 bases; J trimming: 0 bases; junction bases outside the gene matches: 8. CDR3 length equals 18 residues. The CDR3 spells CSVEDPGTGGLVNTEAFF. The CDR3, as DNA: TGCAGCGTTGAAGATCCGGGGACAGGGGGCCTTGTGAACACTGAAGCTTTCTTT.

This clonotype was picked up many times. The rearrangement links TRBV29-1 to TRBJ2-1; 7 bases match TRBD1. This CDR3 region has 15 residues. Germline V gives CDR1 SQVTM, CDR2 ANQGSEA. The J segment lost 6 bases and the V segment lost 7 bases, leaving 15 bases of the junction unmatched. CDR3 nucleotides: TGCAGCGCCTACCCCGACAGGGCCCTCGGCAATGAGCAGTTCTTC. This codes for CSAYPDRALGNEQFF.

This clonotype was counted at least ten times. V is TRBV10-3 and J is TRBJ1-1; D perhaps matches TRBD1 (6 bases). Germline-derived CDR1 and CDR2 are ENHRY and SYGVKD. V lost 7 bases, J lost 1 base, and 13 bases lay in between. CDR3 length: 14 residues. The CDR3 protein is CAINQPGQNTEAFF. The CDR3 region has the DNA TGTGCCATCAATCAACCGGGACAGAACACTGAAGCTTTCTTT.

The V call is TRBV20-1, the J call TRBJ1-6; D unresolved. The CDR3 totals 13 residues. Trimming took off 3 bases at V and 10 bases at J, with 13 bases between the two ends. CDR1 and CDR2 from the germline V gene are DFQATT and SNEGSKA (reference sequence). CDR3 bases: TGCAGTGCTAGGGATGAAATCTCCTCACCCCTCCACTTT. Its protein is CSARDEISSPLHF.

In its sample, this clonotype was seen many times. The J gene is TRBJ1-4, the V gene TRBV29-1, with TRBD1 as a possible D gene (6 bases). CDR1 is SQVTM, CDR2 ANQGSEA, per germline. CDR3 size: 13 residues. V lost 7 bases and J lost 0, with 9 bases in between. The CDR3 reads CSGDTSTNEKLFF. CDR3 nucleotides: TGCAGCGGGGACACATCAACTAATGAAAAACTGTTTTTT.

This clonotype has ten or more counts. The chain uses TRBV28 and TRBJ2-5; 8 positions match TRBD1. V gave up 6 bases and J gave up 5 bases; unmatched junction bases: 8. The CDR3 covers 14 residues. Per the germline V gene, CDR1 is MDHEN and CDR2 is SYDVKM. The CDR3 is CASRRTGSGETQYF. DNA of the CDR3: TGTGCCAGCAGGAGGACAGGGAGTGGGGAGACCCAGTACTTC.

This clonotype was seen at least ten times. The rearrangement links TRBV7-8 to TRBJ2-7, with 7 nucleotides matching TRBD1. CDR3 length: 15 amino acids. Germline V gives CDR1 SGHVS, CDR2 FQNEAQ. With 7 bases clipped from V and 2 bases from J, the junction kept 11 bases outside the gene matches. CDR3: CASTAYGGQTYEQYF. The DNA for the CDR3 is TGTGCCAGCACCGCTTATGGGGGACAGACCTACGAGCAGTACTTC.

This clonotype was counted between two and nine times. V and J are TRBV30 and TRBJ2-3, with D perhaps matching TRBD2 (5 bases). The CDR3 is 16 residues long. Trimming left V 4 bases short and J 7 bases short, with 24 bases between. The germline V gene encodes CDR1 GTSNPN and CDR2 SVGIG (reference sequence). The CDR3 sequence is CAWTPGWSGRSNTQYF. CDR3 bases: TGTGCCTGGACACCGGGGTGGAGTGGACGCTCGAATACGCAGTATTTT. The full variable domain, in which reference TRBV30 and TRBJ2-3 provide the parts outside the CDR3, is SQTIHQWPATLVQPVGSPLSLECTVEGTSNPNLYWYRQAAGRGLQLLFYSVGIGQISSEVPQNLSASRPQDRQFILSSKKLLLSDSGFYLCAWTPGWSGRSNTQYFGPGTRLTVL.